These 27 T cell receptor beta chains share one sample of origin, sequenced in a study of cytomegalovirus exposure and HLA in healthy donors. 60 Vbeta and 13 Jbeta primers were used in PCR. Measured with immunoSEQ multiplex PCR; TCRdb has only the in-frame clones, and not every one. The data contain about 140,000 clones, around 80% of them singletons. The sample taken for sequencing was PBMCs. The source is a man in his thirties or forties in good health.

The chain joins TRBV12-2 to TRBJ2-7; the D segment call TRBD2 is taken from the table without a DNA check. TRBV12-2 is listed as a pseudogene. The CDR3 covers 18 residues. The CDR3 here is CASRLGLAGENSSYEQYF. CDR3 in DNA: TGTGCAAGTCGCTTAGGCCTAGCGGGAGAGAACAGCTCCTACGAGCAGTACTTC.

A few counts support this clone. The rearrangement links TRBV27 to TRBJ1-6; TRBD1 aligns across 8 bases. Unmatched junction bases numbered 6, after V lost 6 bases and J lost 8 bases. Germline loops: CDR1 MNHEY, CDR2 SMNVEV (reference sequence). CDR3 length: 14 residues. The CDR3 sequence is CASRAGGEDSPLHF. CDR3 nucleotide sequence: TGTGCCAGCAGGGCAGGGGGCGAGGATTCACCCCTCCACTTT.

The V call is TRBV30, the J call TRBJ2-5; D is undetermined. V was trimmed by 2 bases and J by 4 bases, leaving 11 bases between them. This CDR3 is built from 13 residues. The germline gives CDR1 GTSNPN, CDR2 SVGIG (reference sequence). CDR3 bases: TGTGCCTGGAGTAGCGTGGGTGGAGAGACCCAGTACTTC. This codes for CAWSSVGGETQYF.

CDR3 bases: TGTGCCAGCAGTTTAAGCTCGGGACTAGCATCCCAGGGGGGGTACTTC. Translation: CASSLSSGLASQGGYF. The chain carries TRBV28 and TRBJ2-7; 9 bases line up with TRBD2. V shed 2 bases and J 12 bases; nucleotides not matched to a gene: 17. Germline V lookup: CDR1 MDHEN, CDR2 SYDVKM. The CDR3 is made up of 16 amino acids.

The rearrangement links TRBV30 to TRBJ2-7, with TRBD1 matching over 8 bases. CDR3 length equals 15 residues. V lost 2 bases to trimming and J lost 3 bases; unmatched junction nucleotides: 9. Germline-derived CDR1 and CDR2 are GTSNPN and SVGIG (reference sequence). This chain's CDR3 is CAWSYKAGGLYEQYF. In DNA form, the CDR3 reads TGTGCCTGGAGTTACAAGGCAGGGGGCCTCTACGAGCAGTACTTC.

This clone was recorded only once. The rearrangement links TRBV10-1 to TRBJ2-2, with 7 positions matching TRBD2. The junction had 14 bases not matched to a gene; V was cut back by 4 bases and J by 6 bases. Germline V lookup: CDR1 WNHNN, CDR2 SYGVQD (reference sequence). The CDR3 is 17 residues long. Written as DNA, the CDR3 is TGCGCCAGCAGTGTAGGCGGGAGATCGAGAGTGTCCGGGGAGCTGTTTTTT. It encodes CASSVGGRSRVSGELFF.

The chain uses TRBV7-9 and TRBJ2-5, with 9 bases aligning to TRBD2. V trimming: 2 bases; J trimming: 5 bases; junction bases outside the gene matches: 9. Germline V lookup: CDR1 SEHNR, CDR2 FQNEAQ (reference sequence). The CDR3 runs 16 residues. CDR3 in amino acids: CASSLFPLAGKETQYF. The CDR3 nucleotides are TGTGCCAGCAGCTTATTTCCGCTAGCGGGAAAGGAGACCCAGTACTTC. The full variable domain, rest sourced from reference TRBV7-9 and TRBJ2-5, is DTGVSQNPRHKITKRGQNVTFRCDPISEHNRLYWYRQTLGQGPEFLTYFQNEAQLEKSRLLSDRFSAERPKGSFSTLEIQRTEQGDSAMYLCASSLFPLAGKETQYFGPGTRLLVL.

J is TRBJ2-7 and V is TRBV28; possibly TRBD2 for D (5 bases). Germline V lookup: CDR1 MDHEN, CDR2 SYDVKM. The V end lost 5 bases, the J end lost 3 bases, and 20 bases lay between the germline ends. This CDR3 has 16 residues. This CDR3 is CASSIPPGEPNYEQYF. As DNA, the CDR3 is TGTGCCAGCAGTATCCCGCCCGGGGAGCCCAACTACGAGCAGTACTTC.

The rearrangement joins TRBV5-4 to TRBJ2-3; the match to TRBD2 covers 10 bases. V shed 2 bases, J shed 6 bases, and the junction held 9 bases outside the gene matches. This CDR3 comprises 16 residues. Per germline, CDR1 SGHNT and CDR2 YYREEE (reference sequence). Written as DNA, the CDR3 is TGTGCCAGCAGCTTCCGACTAGCGGGTATTCGGGATACGCAGTATTTT. Protein sequence: CASSFRLAGIRDTQYF.

The chain employs TRBV2 and TRBJ2-7; 9 bases fit TRBD2. From germline, CDR1 is SNHLY and CDR2 FYNNEI. CDR3 length: 14 residues. The ends lost 6 bases at V and 5 bases at J; junction bases unmatched: 8. The chain's CDR3 is CASRPGLARHEQYF. The CDR3 DNA reads TGTGCCAGCAGGCCGGGACTAGCTCGCCACGAGCAGTACTTC.

This chain links TRBV27 with TRBJ2-7, with a tentative D call TRBD2 (5 bases). CDR1 and CDR2 (germline): MNHEY, SMNVEV (reference sequence). V was clipped by 5 bases and J by 3 bases, with 20 bases between them. The CDR3 length is 16 residues. CDR3 in amino acids: CASSALGRRPNYEQYF. CDR3 coding DNA: TGTGCCAGCAGTGCTCTTGGTCGGAGGCCGAACTACGAGCAGTACTTC.

The V and J genes are TRBV6-5 and TRBJ2-7; a weak D match, TRBD2 (6 bases). Trimming removed 5 bases from V and 5 bases from J, with 13 bases in between. The length of the CDR3 is 13 residues. CDR1 and CDR2 from the germline V gene are MNHEY and SVGAGI. The CDR3 is CASSEKWRDEQYF. DNA for the CDR3: TGTGCCAGCAGTGAAAAGTGGAGGGACGAGCAGTACTTC.

The chain has TRBV27 and TRBJ2-4; the match to TRBD1 covers 7 bases. The CDR3 spans 12 residues. With 7 bases clipped from V and 7 bases from J, the junction kept 4 bases outside the gene matches. Germline CDR1 MNHEY, CDR2 SMNVEV (reference sequence). The chain's CDR3 is CASTGGSNIQYF. The CDR3 region has the DNA TGTGCCAGCACAGGGGGTAGTAACATTCAGTACTTC.

The chain couples TRBV7-8 to TRBJ2-5; D is possibly TRBD1 (5 bases). The V end lost 5 bases, the J end lost 4 bases, and 20 bases lay between the germline ends. Germline CDR1 SGHVS, CDR2 FQNEAQ. The CDR3 has 16 residues. DNA of the CDR3: TGTGCCAGCAGCCTAACCCCTAAGGGGTGGGTAGAGACCCAGTACTTC. Translation: CASSLTPKGWVETQYF.

In DNA, the CDR3 is TGCGCCAGCAGCTTGGTCACTAGCAATGAGCAGTTCTTC. Translation: CASSLVTSNEQFF. The chain links TRBV5-1 to TRBJ2-1; tentative D call: TRBD2 (5 bases). This CDR3 has 13 amino acids. Germline V gives CDR1 SGHRS, CDR2 YFSETQ. The germline V and J ends were trimmed by 0 bases and 6 bases, with 7 bases remaining between them.

The V call is TRBV10-1, the J call TRBJ2-5, with 14 nucleotides matching TRBD2. Matching the DNA end better, TRBJ2-7 makes the J call doubtful. The germline gives CDR1 WNHNN, CDR2 SYGVQD (reference sequence). This CDR3 is 17 amino acids long. In DNA form, the CDR3 reads TGCGCCAGCAGTGAGTCTGGGACTAGCGGGGGCTCCTACGAGCAGTACTTC. It is translated as CASSESGTSGGSYEQYF.

This chain uses TRBV25-1 with TRBJ1-3; possibly TRBD1 for D (5 bases). The CDR3 is made up of 14 amino acids. Germline CDR1 reads MGHDK; CDR2 reads SYGVNS. This CDR3 is CATHGDYSGNTIYF. The CDR3 DNA follows: TGTGCGACCCACGGGGACTACTCTGGAAACACCATATATTTT.

V and J are TRBV27 and TRBJ1-1, with 7 bases identical to TRBD1. The CDR3 loop spans 13 amino acids. Germline lookup yields CDR1 MNHEY and CDR2 SMNVEV (reference sequence). Unmatched junction bases numbered 8, after V lost 8 bases and J lost 5 bases. The CDR3 nucleotides read TGTGCCAGCTTTACAGGGGCGTGGACTGAAGCTTTCTTT. As protein: CASFTGAWTEAFF.

J is TRBJ2-1 and V is TRBV5-1; 7 bases are a match to TRBD1. V shed 4 bases, J shed 5 bases, and the junction held 6 bases outside the gene matches. The CDR3 runs to 14 residues. Germline V gene data show CDR1 as SGHRS and CDR2 as YFSETQ. The CDR3 here is CASSPRQGHNEQFF. CDR3 sequence (DNA): TGCGCCAGCAGCCCCCGACAGGGACACAATGAGCAGTTCTTC.

This clone came up a few times. The chain recombines TRBV28 with TRBJ1-2; the D gene is possibly TRBD1 (6 bases). Germline V CDR1 and CDR2: MDHEN, SYDVKM. V was cut by 3 bases and J by 0 bases, with 8 bases left in between. The CDR3 extends over 14 amino acids. The CDR3 is CASSFAGANYGYTF. CDR3 nucleotides: TGTGCCAGCAGTTTCGCAGGGGCTAACTATGGCTACACCTTC.

This chain uses TRBV7-2 with TRBJ1-5; the match to TRBD1 covers 9 bases. Germline-derived CDR1 and CDR2 are SGHTA and FQGNSA. The junction had 1 base not matched to a gene; V was cut back by 1 base and J by 6 bases. The CDR3 extends over 14 amino acids. As DNA, the CDR3 is TGTGCCAGCAGCTTAGGGACAGGGGTTCAGCCCCAGCATTTT. Its protein is CASSLGTGVQPQHF.

Only a few counts were recorded for this clone. The rearrangement joins TRBV11-2 to TRBJ2-7; D not certain. From germline, CDR1 is SGHAT and CDR2 FQNNGV. The germline V and J ends were trimmed by 5 bases and 3 bases, with 17 bases remaining between them. The CDR3 covers 15 residues. The CDR3 DNA follows: TGTGCCAGCAGCCGCCTTGGCGGATGGGTCTACGAGCAGTACTTC. Protein: CASSRLGGWVYEQYF. Full variable domain (rest looked up from reference TRBV11-2 and TRBJ2-7): EAGVAQSPRYKIIEKRQSVAFWCNPISGHATLYWYQQILGQGPKLLIQFQNNGVVDDSQLPKDRFSAERLKGVDSTLKIQPAKLEDSAVYLCASSRLGGWVYEQYFGPGTRLTVT.

This clone was counted only a few times. This chain uses TRBV2 with TRBJ2-4, with unresolved D. V was shortened by 5 bases and J by 0 bases, with 11 bases between the two germline ends. Germline lookup yields CDR1 SNHLY and CDR2 FYNNEI. The CDR3 sequence is 15 residues long. The CDR3 is CASSHQFLAKNIQYF. For the CDR3, the DNA is TGTGCCAGCAGTCACCAGTTCTTAGCCAAAAACATTCAGTACTTC.

The chain couples TRBV28 to TRBJ2-7; 9 positions agree with TRBD1. Germline V lookup: CDR1 MDHEN, CDR2 SYDVKM. This CDR3 comprises 16 residues. Germline trimming cut 7 bases from V and 1 base from J; bases unmatched to any gene: 11. The CDR3 DNA follows: TGTGCCAGCAATTCAGTAGGGACAGGGTATTCCTACGAGCAGTACTTC. It translates to CASNSVGTGYSYEQYF.

The gene calls are TRBV27 and TRBJ2-5, with 8 positions matching TRBD1. The CDR3 is 15 amino acids. V trimming: 5 bases; J trimming: 5 bases; junction bases outside the gene matches: 10. From germline, CDR1 is MNHEY and CDR2 SMNVEV (reference sequence). CDR3 amino acids: CASSTRQGLRETQYF. Written as DNA, the CDR3 is TGTGCCAGCAGTACCCGACAGGGGCTGAGGGAGACCCAGTACTTC.

Details on this clone: The same CDR3 also results from other DNA sequences found in this sample. CDR3 bases: TGTGCCAGCAGTTACTCGAGAGGGTCCTACGAGCAGTACTTC. Residues: CASSYSRGSYEQYF. The chain uses TRBV6-5 and TRBJ2-7, with a tentative D call TRBD2 (5 bases). Germline CDR1 MNHEY, CDR2 SVGAGI. This CDR3 has 14 amino acids. Between the trimmed V and J ends, which lost 0 bases and 1 base, there was a span of 7 bases.

The chain is built from TRBV13 and TRBJ2-1; 7 nucleotides align to TRBD2. Germline lookup yields CDR1 PRHDT and CDR2 FYEKMQ (reference sequence). V dropped 0 bases and J dropped 4; count of bases not matched to a gene: 6. The CDR3 is 16 amino acids. The CDR3 reads CASSLGLLAAYNEQFF. Written as DNA, the CDR3 is TGTGCCAGCAGCTTAGGCCTCCTAGCGGCTTACAATGAGCAGTTCTTC.